This TCR beta chain was sequenced during a study of blood T cell repertoires in COVID-19. Overall study context: Samples of COVID-19 (acute and convalescent) were obtained from the United States, Italy and Spain. T cells, B-cell-depleted T cells, or PBMCs supplied cDNA or gDNA.

The CDR3 is made up of 11 amino acids. Germline V lookup: CDR1 DFQATT, CDR2 SNEGSKA (reference sequence). V was pared by 1 base and J by 8 bases, with 8 bases between. This clone was seen only once. Sequencing was performed with immunoSEQ multiplex PCR; in TCRdb, only in-frame clones are kept and a portion is missing. The sample carries about 68,000 clones, about 93% recorded once. The sample comprised peripheral blood. This rearrangement joins TRBV20-1 to TRBJ1-2; D gene uncertain. This TCR was sampled from a human donor in a cohort sampled during active COVID-19. The CDR3 loop reads CSARVEKGYTF. The DNA of the CDR3 is TGCAGTGCTAGAGTAGAAAAGGGCTACACCTTC.